This T cell receptor (beta chain) was retrieved from a study of T cells after yellow fever vaccination. This clonotype was picked up many times. TCRdb redid the calling of the 5' RACE reads with MiXCR, one entry per CDR3 protein. Of some 120,000 distinct CDR3 sequences listed, under 8% are singletons. The sequencing here drew on CD4+ T cells sorted from PBMCs, taken around 10 days after the first yellow fever vaccination. The receptor was derived from a man aged 18 to 29 who received the YFV17D yellow fever vaccine.

Here the CDR3 reads CSASSGGETQYF. For the CDR3, the DNA is TGCAGTGCTAGTTCAGGGGGGGAGACCCAGTACTTC. The rearrangement joins TRBV20-1 to TRBJ2-5; tentative D call: TRBD1 (7 bases). The CDR3 runs to 12 residues. The V gene's germline CDR1 is DFQATT and CDR2 SNEGSKA (reference sequence). Trimming removed 3 bases at V and 5 bases at J, with 10 bases between.